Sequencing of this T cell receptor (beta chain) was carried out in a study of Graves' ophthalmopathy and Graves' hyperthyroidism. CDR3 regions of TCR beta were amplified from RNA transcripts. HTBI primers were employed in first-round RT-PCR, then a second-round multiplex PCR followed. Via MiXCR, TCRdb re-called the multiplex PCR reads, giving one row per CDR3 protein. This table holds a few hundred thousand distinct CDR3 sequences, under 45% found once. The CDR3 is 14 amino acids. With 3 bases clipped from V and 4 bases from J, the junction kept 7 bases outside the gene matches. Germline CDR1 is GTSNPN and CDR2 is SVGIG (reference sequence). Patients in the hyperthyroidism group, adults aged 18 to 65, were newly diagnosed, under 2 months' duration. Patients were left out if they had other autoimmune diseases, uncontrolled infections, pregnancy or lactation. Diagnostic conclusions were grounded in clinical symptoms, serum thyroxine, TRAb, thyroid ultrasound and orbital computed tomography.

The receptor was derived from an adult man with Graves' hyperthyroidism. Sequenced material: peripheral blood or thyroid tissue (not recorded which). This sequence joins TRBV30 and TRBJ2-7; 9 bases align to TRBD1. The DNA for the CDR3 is TGTGCCTGGAGGAACAGGGGGCGCGGTTACGAGCAGTACTTC. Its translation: CAWRNRGRGYEQYF.